This TCR beta chain appears in the sequencing data of a study of CD4+ T cells in melanoma. Overall study findings and caveats: CD8+ T cell, macrophage and B cell function reportedly correlated with neoantigen-specific CD4+ T cells. Diverse differentiation states were reported for melanoma neoantigen-specific CD4+ T cells.

Repertoires were generated with immunoSEQ multiplex PCR, while TCRdb's copy carries only in-frame clones and drops some. The table shows about 15,000 clones, with over 80% occurring only once. In regard to this clone: The antigen is unknown.

Per germline, CDR1 SGHTA and CDR2 FQGNSA. The CDR3 is 16 residues long. After removal of 1 base from V and 2 bases from J, the junction contained 4 bases not matched to a gene. Sequencing was done on a sample of cells from a culture (not recorded whether cultured in vitro). The J gene is TRBJ2-2, the V gene TRBV7-2, with 7 bases aligning to TRBD1. The receptor's source is a human donor with melanoma. As DNA, the CDR3 is TGTGCCAGCAGCTTAGGGACAGGCGGCAACACCGGGGAGCTGTTTTTT. It translates to CASSLGTGGNTGELFF.